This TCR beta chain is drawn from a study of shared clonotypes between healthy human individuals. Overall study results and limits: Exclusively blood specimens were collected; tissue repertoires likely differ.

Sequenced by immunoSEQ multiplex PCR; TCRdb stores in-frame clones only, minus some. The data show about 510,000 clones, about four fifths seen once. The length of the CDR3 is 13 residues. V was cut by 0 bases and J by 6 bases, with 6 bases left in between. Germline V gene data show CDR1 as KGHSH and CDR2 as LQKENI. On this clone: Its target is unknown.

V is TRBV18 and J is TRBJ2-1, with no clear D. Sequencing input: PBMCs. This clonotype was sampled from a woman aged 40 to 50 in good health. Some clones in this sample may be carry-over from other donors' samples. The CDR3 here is CASSPPFVNEQFF. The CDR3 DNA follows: TGTGCCAGCTCACCACCTTTCGTCAATGAGCAGTTCTTC.